A selection of T cell receptor beta chains follows, all from one sample in a study of long-term antiretroviral therapy in people with HIV. Clones were read by immunoSEQ multiplex PCR, and TCRdb kept only the in-frame ones, dropping some. The data contain around 30,000 clones, around 85% of them seen just once; the ten biggest clones take up 8.5% to 10%. The sample consisted of unsorted PBMCs, taken 2.3 years after starting antiretroviral therapy. These receptors originate from a man in his forties or fifties with HIV. CDR3s include the opening cysteine and the closing phenylalanine or tryptophan. D genes are given only for firm matches. The listing skips clone size in some rows; elsewhere it reads once, few, many or a size class.

clone_size: NA; d_call: NA; j_call: TRBJ2-2; v_call: TRBV27; cdr3_nt: TGTGCCAGCAGTTTATTTTCTGGAGCCACCGGGGAGCTGTTTTTT; cdr3_aa: CASSLFSGATGELFF
clone_size: once; d_call: NA; j_call: TRBJ2-6; v_call: TRBV6-1; cdr3_nt: TGTGCCAGCAGTGAAGCGCGGGCAGGGGTATTAGGGGCCAACGTCCTGACTTTC; cdr3_aa: CASSEARAGVLGANVLTF
clone_size: NA; d_call: NA; j_call: TRBJ1-2; v_call: TRBV13; cdr3_nt: TGTGCCAGCAGCGGAGTAGGGCCAGGGACTCACTATGGCTACACCTTC; cdr3_aa: CASSGVGPGTHYGYTF
clone_size: NA; d_call: TRBD1; j_call: TRBJ1-2; v_call: TRBV9; cdr3_nt: TGTGCCAGCAGCCCCCAGACAGGGGATGACTATGGCTACACCTTC; cdr3_aa: CASSPQTGDDYGYTF
clone_size: NA; d_call: NA; j_call: TRBJ2-2; v_call: TRBV11-2; cdr3_nt: TGTGCCAGCAGCGGAGCGACGGGGCCGAACACCGGGGAGCTGTTTTTT; cdr3_aa: CASSGATGPNTGELFF
clone_size: NA; d_call: TRBD1; j_call: TRBJ1-6; v_call: TRBV5-1; cdr3_nt: TGCGCCAGCAGCCCCACAGGGGGTAATTCACCCCTCCACTTT; cdr3_aa: CASSPTGGNSPLHF
clone_size: NA; d_call: TRBD1; j_call: TRBJ1-2; v_call: TRBV7-9; cdr3_nt: TGTGCCAGCAGCCCCGGGCAGGGGGCGCTTGGGGATGGCTACACCTTC; cdr3_aa: CASSPGQGALGDGYTF
clone_size: NA; d_call: NA; j_call: TRBJ2-7; v_call: TRBV27; cdr3_nt: TGTGCCAGCAGTTTATCCGGAAGCCACTACGAGCAGTACTTC; cdr3_aa: CASSLSGSHYEQYF
clone_size: NA; d_call: NA; j_call: TRBJ1-2; v_call: TRBV27; cdr3_nt: TGTGCCAGCAGATATCGCGGGGGTGCTAACTATGGCTACACCTTC; cdr3_aa: CASRYRGGANYGYTF
clone_size: NA; d_call: NA; j_call: TRBJ2-7; v_call: TRBV10-3; cdr3_nt: TGTGCCATCCGAATGTCATCAGCCGAAATCTACTTC; cdr3_aa: CAIRMSSAEIYF
clone_size: NA; d_call: TRBD2; j_call: TRBJ2-5; v_call: TRBV28; cdr3_nt: TGTGCCAGCAATCCTAGCGGGAGTGGGGGGGAGACCCAGTACTTC; cdr3_aa: CASNPSGSGGETQYF
clone_size: NA; d_call: NA; j_call: TRBJ2-1; v_call: TRBV5-1; cdr3_nt: TGCGCCAGCAGCCTTAAGGGCACAGGGCGTGTCTCACCCACGTACAATGAGCAGTTCTTC; cdr3_aa: CASSLKGTGRVSPTYNEQFF
clone_size: NA; d_call: TRBD2; j_call: TRBJ2-5; v_call: TRBV11-2; cdr3_nt: TGTGCCAGCAGCTTAGACGGAACTAGCGGAGGCCTCCAAGAGACCCAGTACTTC; cdr3_aa: CASSLDGTSGGLQETQYF
clone_size: NA; d_call: NA; j_call: TRBJ2-2; v_call: TRBV7-2; cdr3_nt: TGTGCCAGCAGCATTTACACCGGGGAGCTGTTTTTT; cdr3_aa: CASSIYTGELFF
clone_size: once; d_call: NA; j_call: TRBJ2-7; v_call: TRBV28; cdr3_nt: TGTGCCAGCACCCCTGGGACCATCTACGAGCAGTACTTC; cdr3_aa: CASTPGTIYEQYF
clone_size: NA; d_call: NA; j_call: TRBJ1-2; v_call: TRBV10-3; cdr3_nt: TGTGCCAGCAGTGAGTCCCATGACGGCTATGGCTACACCTTC; cdr3_aa: CASSESHDGYGYTF
clone_size: NA; d_call: NA; j_call: TRBJ1-1; v_call: TRBV5-5; cdr3_nt: TGTGCCAGCAGCTTGGGGACTTCTGAAGCTTTCTTT; cdr3_aa: CASSLGTSEAFF
clone_size: NA; d_call: TRBD1; j_call: TRBJ1-3; v_call: TRBV13; cdr3_nt: TGTGCCAGCAGCCAAATCCCGGACAGGGGCATCTCTGGAAACACCATATATTTT; cdr3_aa: CASSQIPDRGISGNTIYF